The rows below give T cell receptor beta chains drawn from one sample of a study of regulatory T cells in long-lasting Graves disease. TCRdb called the multiplex PCR reads again in MiXCR, with one record for every CDR3 protein. The sample gives 300,000 to 400,000 distinct CDR3 sequences, approximately 20% of which show up once; roughly 35% is in the top ten. This sample comprised peripheral blood mononuclear cells (PBMCs), obtained at new diagnosis, from a patient treated with antithyroid drugs. These receptors originate from a female donor with Graves disease. Each CDR3 is given with its conserved first and last residue. Fields, in order: D gene, J gene, V gene, clone size, CDR3 protein, CDR3 DNA. A D gene is named only where the DNA matches it firmly. Rows may omit the clone size; those that give it use once, few, many or a size class.

>TRBD1|TRBJ2-3|TRBV12-3/TRBV12-4|many
CASSPRQGSDTQYF
TGTGCCAGCAGTCCGCGACAGGGGTCGGATACGCAGTATTTT
>TRBD2|TRBJ2-1|TRBV29-1|many
CSVEVAGGGEQFF
TGCAGCGTTGAGGTAGCGGGAGGGGGTGAGCAGTTCTTC
>TRBD1|TRBJ1-2|TRBV7-3|many
CASSLSGRGQTDGYTF
TGTGCCAGCAGCTTATCTGGGCGGGGACAGACCGACGGCTACACCTTC
>TRBD2|TRBJ2-7|TRBV28|many
CASSLDLAGGYEQYF
TGTGCCAGCAGTTTAGACCTAGCGGGAGGGTACGAGCAGTACTTC
>TRBD2|TRBJ2-3|TRBV19|few
CASSTRTSGGTSTDTQYF
TGTGCCAGTAGTACTCGGACTAGCGGGGGGACTAGCACAGATACGCAGTATTTT
>NA|TRBJ1-2|TRBV6-1|NA
CASSETGADLYGYTF
TGTGCCAGCAGTGAAACGGGGGCAGACCTATATGGCTACACCTTC
>NA|TRBJ2-5|TRBV20-1|few
CSARELGDFQETQYF
TGCAGTGCTAGAGAGCTTGGGGACTTCCAAGAGACCCAGTACTTC
>TRBD2|TRBJ2-1|TRBV5-1|NA
CASSYSAGGSDNEQFF
TGCGCCAGCAGCTACTCGGCGGGGGGCTCCGACAATGAGCAGTTCTTC
>TRBD1|TRBJ1-6|TRBV3-1|NA
CASSPRQGIRSPLHF
TGTGCCAGCAGCCCAAGACAGGGGATCCGGTCACCCCTCCACTTT
>NA|TRBJ2-1|TRBV7-9|few
CASSSYLRARGPDEQFF
TGTGCCAGCAGCTCCTATCTCCGGGCCCGGGGGCCAGATGAGCAGTTCTTC
>NA|TRBJ2-7|TRBV5-1|few
CASSLRDTAYEQYF
TGCGCCAGCAGCTTGCGGGACACCGCCTACGAGCAGTACTTC
>TRBD2|TRBJ2-5|TRBV7-3|NA
CASNLRGGRGETQYF
TGTGCCAGCAACCTACGGGGGGGCCGGGGAGAGACCCAGTACTTC
>NA|TRBJ2-5|TRBV28|many
CASIRPGGYPETQYF
TGTGCCAGCATTCGCCCAGGGGGGTATCCAGAGACCCAGTACTTC
>TRBD2|TRBJ2-3|TRBV12-3/TRBV12-4|NA
CASSPWGLAGSTDTQYF
TGTGCCAGCAGTCCTTGGGGACTAGCGGGGAGCACAGATACGCAGTATTTT
>NA|TRBJ2-1|TRBV7-2|many
CASSPVGSYNEQFF
TGTGCCAGCAGCCCGGTTGGCTCCTACAATGAGCAGTTCTTC
>TRBD2|TRBJ2-2|TRBV29-1|many
CSVGLVSAGELFF
TGCAGCGTGGGACTAGTATCGGCCGGGGAGCTGTTTTTT
>NA|TRBJ2-4|TRBV12-3/TRBV12-4|many
CASRYRAANIQYF
TGTGCCAGCAGATATAGGGCCGCAAACATTCAGTACTTC
>NA|TRBJ1-5|TRBV18|many
CASSPGTPDSNQPQHF
TGTGCCAGCTCACCAGGGACGCCAGATAGCAATCAGCCCCAGCATTTT
>NA|TRBJ1-2|TRBV29-1|few
CSVDQEAESGYGYTF
TGCAGCGTTGACCAAGAGGCGGAGTCGGGCTATGGCTACACCTTC
>NA|TRBJ2-2|TRBV18|few
CASSPWTRSGELFF
TGTGCCAGCTCACCGTGGACGCGATCGGGGGAGCTGTTTTTT
>TRBD2|TRBJ2-1|TRBV29-1|NA
CSVRSSLGASGSYNEQFF
TGCAGCGTTCGCAGCTCCCTTGGGGCTAGCGGGAGCTACAATGAGCAGTTCTTC
>TRBD2|TRBJ2-7|TRBV20-1|many
CSARPRTSGREFSSYEQYF
TGCAGTGCTAGACCCCGGACTAGCGGGAGGGAATTCTCCTCCTACGAGCAGTACTTC
>TRBD2|TRBJ2-5|TRBV19|many
CASGSGTSGETQYF
TGTGCCAGTGGTTCCGGGACTAGCGGAGAGACCCAGTACTTC
>NA|TRBJ1-1|TRBV12-3/TRBV12-4|many
CASSTGGEAFF
TGTGCCAGCAGTACGGGTGGTGAAGCTTTCTTT
>NA|TRBJ2-7|TRBV27|NA
CASSPQNGEQYF
TGTGCCAGCAGTCCTCAGAACGGGGAGCAGTACTTC
>TRBD1|TRBJ2-7|TRBV28|many
CASSVPGTGCHF
TGTGCCAGCAGTGTCCCAGGGACAGGTTGTCACTTC
>NA|TRBJ2-7|TRBV9|NA
CASSVDQVGYEQYF
TGTGCCAGCAGCGTAGATCAGGTTGGCTACGAGCAGTACTTC
>TRBD1|TRBJ2-5|TRBV12-3/TRBV12-4|NA
CASSPRQGAETQYF
TGTGCCAGCAGTCCACGGCAGGGGGCTGAGACCCAGTACTTC
>TRBD1|TRBJ1-6|TRBV27|many
CASREQGARNSPLHF
TGTGCCAGCAGGGAACAGGGGGCGAGGAATTCACCCCTCCACTTT
>NA|TRBJ2-7|TRBV11-2|many
CASSAAGGYEQYF
TGTGCCAGCAGCGCGGCCGGGGGCTACGAGCAGTACTTC
>NA|TRBJ2-1|TRBV6-1|many
CASSPTSTGEQFF
TGTGCCAGCAGTCCGACTAGTACTGGTGAGCAGTTCTTC